This entry lists 13 T cell receptor beta chains sequenced from one sample in a study of identical twins. TCRdb ran MiXCR on the 5' RACE reads and lists one entry per CDR3 protein. The sample consists of 500,000 to 550,000 distinct CDR3 sequences, 20% to 25% of them appearing once. These data also formed part of another study, on yellow fever vaccine responses in identical twins.

The specimen sequenced was CD4+ T cells sorted from blood. Receptors were obtained from a woman in her late teens or twenties in good health.

This clonotype was detected a few times. This chain links TRBV7-9 with TRBJ2-1, with D perhaps matching TRBD2 (6 bases). CDR1 and CDR2 from the germline V gene are SEHNR and FQNEAQ (reference sequence). The CDR3 sequence is 16 residues long. The germline V and J ends were trimmed by 5 bases and 3 bases, with 17 bases remaining between them. The CDR3 DNA is TGTGCCAGCAGCCCCCGGGGGACTGGGTTCTACAATGAGCAGTTCTTC. Translated: CASSPRGTGFYNEQFF.

The chain employs TRBV5-6 and TRBJ1-2; maybe TRBD1 (5 bases). CDR3 size: 14 residues. V shed 3 bases and J shed 2 bases, with 11 bases lying between them. Germline CDR1 reads SGHDT; CDR2 reads YYEEEE. CDR3 DNA: TGTGCCAGCAGCTGGCAGGGCCTCAACTATGGCTACACCTTC. This codes for CASSWQGLNYGYTF.

The table lists this clonotype with a few counts. DNA for the CDR3: TGTGCCAGCAGCTTAGTCCCCCAAAATGAGCAGTTCTTC. This translates into CASSLVPQNEQFF. V gene TRBV7-8 combines with J gene TRBJ2-1; D gene uncertain. Trimming pared 1 base from V and 7 bases from J, leaving 8 bases between. Germline CDR1 is SGHVS and CDR2 is FQNEAQ. This CDR3 has 13 residues.

The chain joins TRBV19 to TRBJ2-4; the D gene is possibly TRBD2 (6 bases). The CDR3 consists of 13 residues. Germline assignment: CDR1 LNHDA and CDR2 SQIVND (reference sequence). Trimming removed 1 base from V and 8 bases from J, with 9 bases in between. The CDR3 reads CASSIAGGDIQYF. The CDR3, as DNA: TGTGCCAGTAGTATAGCCGGCGGGGACATTCAGTACTTC. Based on the CDR3 plus reference TRBV19 and TRBJ2-4, the full variable domain is DGGITQSPKYLFRKEGQNVTLSCEQNLNHDAMYWYRQDPGQGLRLIYYSQIVNDFQKGDIAEGYSVSREKKESFPLTVTSAQKNPTAFYLCASSIAGGDIQYFGAGTRLSVL.

The V and J genes are TRBV7-2 and TRBJ2-6; 7 positions agree with TRBD2. The CDR3 sequence is 17 residues long. Per the germline V gene, CDR1 is SGHTA and CDR2 is FQGNSA. The trim removed 0 bases at V and 0 bases at J, leaving 2 bases unmatched. The CDR3 coding sequence is TGTGCCAGCAGCTTAGCGGGAGGGAGCTCTGGGGCCAACGTCCTGACTTTC. Amino acid sequence: CASSLAGGSSGANVLTF.

This clonotype was counted a few times. V is TRBV25-1 and J is TRBJ2-1, with 7 bases identical to TRBD1. The CDR3 is 13 residues long. With 6 bases clipped from V and 8 bases from J, the junction kept 7 bases outside the gene matches. Germline CDR1 MGHDK, CDR2 SYGVNS. In DNA form, the CDR3 reads TGTGCCAGCAGAGACAGGGCCATCGATGAGCAGTTCTTC. It is translated as CASRDRAIDEQFF.

A few counts support this clonotype. The rearrangement joins TRBV20-1 to TRBJ2-2, with 7 bases identical to TRBD2. With V trimmed by 1 base and J by 0 bases, 2 bases remained unmatched. Per the germline V gene, CDR1 is DFQATT and CDR2 is SNEGSKA (reference sequence). The CDR3 runs 15 residues. Here the CDR3 DNA reads TGCAGTGCTAGAGCGACTAGCACGAACACCGGGGAGCTGTTTTTT. Amino acids: CSARATSTNTGELFF.

This chain joins TRBV6-2 or TRBV6-3 and TRBJ1-5, with 9 bases identical to TRBD1. Germline CDR1 MNHEY, CDR2 SVGEGT. Unmatched junction bases numbered 8, after V lost 6 bases and J lost 2 bases. CDR3 length equals 16 residues. CDR3 coding DNA: TGTGCCAGCAGATCCGCCCGGACAGGGGGCAATCAGCCCCAGCATTTT. This translates into CASRSARTGGNQPQHF.

V usage is TRBV5-1 and J usage is TRBJ1-1; no definite D call. CDR1 SGHRS and CDR2 YFSETQ come from the germline V gene. The CDR3 contains 13 residues. Deletions cut 3 bases from V and 0 bases from J, with 6 bases between. The CDR3 loop reads CASSSYMNTEAFF. The CDR3 DNA sequence: TGCGCCAGCAGCTCGTACATGAACACTGAAGCTTTCTTT.

This clonotype was observed a few times. The genes are TRBV20-1 and TRBJ2-5, with D possibly being TRBD2 (5 bases). The germline V gene encodes CDR1 DFQATT and CDR2 SNEGSKA (reference sequence). Between the trimmed V and J ends, which lost 6 bases and 3 bases, there was a span of 11 bases. The CDR3 runs to 12 residues. The CDR3 sequence: CSARPAEETQYF. CDR3 DNA: TGCAGTGCCAGACCAGCGGAAGAGACCCAGTACTTC.

This clonotype occurred a few times. This sequence joins TRBV20-1 and TRBJ2-1; TRBD2 agrees at 8 bases. The trim removed 3 bases at V and 1 base at J, leaving 11 bases unmatched. Per the germline V gene, CDR1 is DFQATT and CDR2 is SNEGSKA (reference sequence). This CDR3 comprises 17 residues. Here the CDR3 DNA reads TGCAGTGCTAGGGGGATTGGTAGCGGGGAATCCTACAATGAGCAGTTCTTC. It is translated as CSARGIGSGESYNEQFF.

The rearrangement links TRBV19 to TRBJ2-1, with unresolved D. Per the germline V gene, CDR1 is LNHDA and CDR2 is SQIVND (reference sequence). The V end was cut by 3 bases, the J end by 6 bases, with 15 bases between. The CDR3 runs 15 residues. The DNA for the CDR3 is TGTGCCAGTAGTATCAAGTGGGTGGTATTCAATGAGCAGTTCTTC. It is translated as CASSIKWVVFNEQFF.

This clonotype has only a few counts. The V and J genes are TRBV29-1 and TRBJ2-5, with 11 bases identical to TRBD1. CDR1 and CDR2 (germline): SQVTM, ANQGSEA. Trimming removed 4 bases from V and 5 bases from J; junction bases left unmatched: 6. The CDR3 consists of 14 residues. DNA of the CDR3: TGCAGCGTTGTCCGGGACAGGGGGACTGAGACCCAGTACTTC. Translation gives CSVVRDRGTETQYF.